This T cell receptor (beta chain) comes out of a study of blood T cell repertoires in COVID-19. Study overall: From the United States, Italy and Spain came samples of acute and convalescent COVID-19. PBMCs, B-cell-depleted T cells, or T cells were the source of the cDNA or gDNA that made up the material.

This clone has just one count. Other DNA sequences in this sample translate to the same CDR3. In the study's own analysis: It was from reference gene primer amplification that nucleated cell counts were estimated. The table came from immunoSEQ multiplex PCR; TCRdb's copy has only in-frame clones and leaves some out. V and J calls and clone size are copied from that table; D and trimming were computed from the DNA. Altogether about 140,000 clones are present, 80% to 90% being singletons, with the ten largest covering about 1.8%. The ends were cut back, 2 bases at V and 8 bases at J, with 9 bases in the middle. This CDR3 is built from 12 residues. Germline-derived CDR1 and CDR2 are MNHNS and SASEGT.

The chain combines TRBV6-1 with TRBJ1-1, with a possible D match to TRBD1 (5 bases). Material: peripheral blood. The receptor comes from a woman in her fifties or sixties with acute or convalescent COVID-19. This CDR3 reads CASSEWTREAFF. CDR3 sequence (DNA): TGTGCCAGCAGTGAATGGACACGAGAAGCTTTCTTT.